A selection of T cell receptor beta chains follows, all from one sample in a study of monozygotic twins with cystic fibrosis. This table comes from immunoSEQ multiplex PCR, and its TCRdb copy is limited to in-frame clones, with some not included. The sample records approximately 28,000 clones, around 85% being singletons. Source material: blood. The receptor set was obtained from a girl aged 2 to 10 with cystic fibrosis. Each CDR3 is given with its conserved first and last residue. Fields, in order: clone size, J gene, V gene, CDR3 protein. Clone size is stated in some rows and not others, as once, few, many or a class when expanded.

-,TRBJ2-1,TRBV6-4,CASSDSGLAGAEQFF
once,TRBJ2-2,TRBV19,CASRPLWGTSGGNTGELFF
few,TRBJ1-2,TRBV6-6,CASTSEIADYTF
-,TRBJ1-4,TRBV13,CASSLAGEKLFF
-,TRBJ1-1,TRBV6-1,CASSEALGQNTEAFF
-,TRBJ2-7,TRBV6-5,CASRRGNSYEQYF
-,TRBJ1-2,TRBV29-1,CSVEGGRYGYTF
-,TRBJ2-7,TRBV5-6,CASSNAYEQYF
-,TRBJ1-2,TRBV5-6,CASSPVGGYGYTF
-,TRBJ1-2,TRBV28,CASSFGTGDYGYTF
-,TRBJ2-7,TRBV11-1,CASSSRLTYEQYF
-,TRBJ2-2,TRBV4-2,CASSHGDPNTGELFF
once,TRBJ2-5,TRBV7-2,CASSLALSEGGTQYF
-,TRBJ1-1,TRBV13,CASSIMNTEAFF
-,TRBJ2-6,TRBV7-6,CASSLGLAGAGANVLTF
-,TRBJ1-5,TRBV2,CASGGTGSNQPQHF
once,TRBJ2-7,TRBV4-1,CASSRGTRETYEQYF
-,TRBJ1-3,TRBV10-3,CAISEPEGAKAGNTIYF
-,TRBJ2-5,TRBV19,CASSIGNQETQYF
-,TRBJ2-7,TRBV10-3,CAISESSYEQYF
-,TRBJ2-5,TRBV5-1,CASSSGTAQETQYF
-,TRBJ1-2,TRBV14,CASSQDEGRNGGYTF
once,TRBJ2-7,TRBV5-1,CASSESSYEQYF
-,TRBJ1-2,TRBV5-4,CASSRGPNSDGYTF
-,TRBJ2-7,TRBV28,CASSNRDRSYEQYF
few,TRBJ1-1,TRBV5-1,CASSLGHMNTEAFF
-,TRBJ2-7,TRBV7-8,CASSFPGDPYEQYF
-,TRBJ2-5,TRBV28,CASSYPTWEAQHQETQYF
-,TRBJ1-4,TRBV19,CASSMGNRGTNEKLFF
-,TRBJ1-2,TRBV5-1,CASSLSPGHPRGKPSNYGYTF
-,TRBJ1-5,TRBV2,CASSEIFSGYQPQHF
once,TRBJ2-7,TRBV6-1,CASSESSSGAYEQYF
-,TRBJ1-3,TRBV18,CASSLDSGNTIYF
-,TRBJ2-1,TRBV19,CASTATEANEQFF
-,TRBJ2-3,TRBV30,CAWKGSSTDTQYF
-,TRBJ2-5,TRBV18,CASSSLVQVTRETQYF
-,TRBJ1-2,TRBV19,CASSISLGRTVYGYTF
few,TRBJ1-2,TRBV7-6,CASSSGQGSYGYTF
-,TRBJ2-3,TRBV5-4,CASSLTSGSTDTQYF
-,TRBJ2-7,TRBV7-8,CASSPAATYEQYF
few,TRBJ1-6,TRBV28,CASSLRDWNSPLHF
-,TRBJ1-2,TRBV7-8,CASSPDREDGYTF
once,TRBJ1-2,TRBV20-1,CSASERTGTF
-,TRBJ2-5,TRBV5-1,CASSLASGIQETQYF
-,TRBJ2-5,TRBV9,CASSARDRGSVAAQETQYF
-,TRBJ1-4,TRBV9,CASSAGTANEKLFF
-,TRBJ1-4,TRBV25-1,CASSVIGATNEKLFF
once,TRBJ2-3,TRBV7-8,CASSLARFGRATDTQYF
-,TRBJ1-1,TRBV2,CASNIRTLNTEAFF
-,TRBJ1-2,TRBV27,CASSPVSNYGYTF
-,TRBJ2-1,TRBV19,CATSAGAVYNEQFF